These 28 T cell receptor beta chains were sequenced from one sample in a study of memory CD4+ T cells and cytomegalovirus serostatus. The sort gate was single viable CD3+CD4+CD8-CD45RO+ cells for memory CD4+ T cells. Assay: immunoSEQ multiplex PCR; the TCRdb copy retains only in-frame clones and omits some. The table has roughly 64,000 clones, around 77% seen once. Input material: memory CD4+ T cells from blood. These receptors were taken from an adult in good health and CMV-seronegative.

The CDR3: CASSLEDRYNEQFF. DNA for the CDR3: TGTGCCAGCAGCTTAGAGGACAGATACAATGAGCAGTTCTTC. This chain links TRBV7-9 with TRBJ2-1, with D maybe TRBD1 (6 bases). Trimming removed 1 base from V and 4 bases from J, with 8 bases in between. Germline V gene sequence: CDR1 SEHNR, CDR2 FQNEAQ (reference sequence). There are 14 residues in the CDR3.

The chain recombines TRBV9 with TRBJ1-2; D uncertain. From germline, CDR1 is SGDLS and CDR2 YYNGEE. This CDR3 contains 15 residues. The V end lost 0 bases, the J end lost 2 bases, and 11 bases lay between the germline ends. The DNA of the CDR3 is TGTGCCAGCAGCGTAGGTGGTACACCCAACTATGGCTACACCTTC. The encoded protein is CASSVGGTPNYGYTF. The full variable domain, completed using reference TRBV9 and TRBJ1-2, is DSGVTQTPKHLITATGQRVTLRCSPRSGDLSVYWYQQSLDQGLQFLIQYYNGEERAKGNILERFSAQQFPDLHSELNLSSLELGDSALYFCASSVGGTPNYGYTFGSGTRLTVV.

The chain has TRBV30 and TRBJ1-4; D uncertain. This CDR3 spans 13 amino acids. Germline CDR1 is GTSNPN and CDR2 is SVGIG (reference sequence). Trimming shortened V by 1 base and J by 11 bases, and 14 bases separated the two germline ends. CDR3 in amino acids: CAWSDQSGGKLFF. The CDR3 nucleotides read TGTGCCTGGAGTGACCAATCGGGCGGGAAACTGTTTTTT.

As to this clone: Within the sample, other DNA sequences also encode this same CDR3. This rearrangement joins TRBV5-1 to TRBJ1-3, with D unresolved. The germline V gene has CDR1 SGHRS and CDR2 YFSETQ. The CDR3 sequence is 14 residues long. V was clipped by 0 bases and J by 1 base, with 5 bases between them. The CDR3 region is CASSLAGSGNTIYF. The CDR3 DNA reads TGCGCCAGCAGCTTGGCGGGGTCTGGAAACACCATATATTTT.

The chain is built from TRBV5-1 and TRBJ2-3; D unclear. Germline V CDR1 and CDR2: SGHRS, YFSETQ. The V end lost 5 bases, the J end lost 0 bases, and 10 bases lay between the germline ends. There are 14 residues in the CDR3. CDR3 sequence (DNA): TGCGCCAGCAGTATAATAATGAGCACAGATACGCAGTATTTT. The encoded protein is CASSIIMSTDTQYF. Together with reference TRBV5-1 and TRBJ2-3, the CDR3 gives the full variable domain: KAGVTQTPRYLIKTRGQQVTLSCSPISGHRSVSWYQQTPGQGLQFLFEYFSETQRNKGNFPGRFSGRQFSNSRSEMNVSTLELGDSALYLCASSIIMSTDTQYFGPGTRLTVL.

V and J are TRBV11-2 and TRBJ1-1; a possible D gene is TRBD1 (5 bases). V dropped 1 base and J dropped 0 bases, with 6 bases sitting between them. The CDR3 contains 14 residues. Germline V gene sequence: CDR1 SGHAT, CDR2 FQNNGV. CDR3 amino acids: CASSLGQMNTEAFF. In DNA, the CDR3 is TGTGCCAGCAGCTTAGGACAGATGAACACTGAAGCTTTCTTT. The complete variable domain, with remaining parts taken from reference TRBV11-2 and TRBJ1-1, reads EAGVAQSPRYKIIEKRQSVAFWCNPISGHATLYWYQQILGQGPKLLIQFQNNGVVDDSQLPKDRFSAERLKGVDSTLKIQPAKLEDSAVYLCASSLGQMNTEAFFGQGTRLTVV.

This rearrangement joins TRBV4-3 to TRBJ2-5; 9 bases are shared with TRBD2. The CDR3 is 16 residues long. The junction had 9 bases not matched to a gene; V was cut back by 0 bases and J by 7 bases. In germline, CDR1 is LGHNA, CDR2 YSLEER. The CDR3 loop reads CASSQDMGSGGTTQYF. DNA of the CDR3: TGCGCCAGCAGCCAAGATATGGGTAGCGGGGGTACGACCCAGTACTTC.

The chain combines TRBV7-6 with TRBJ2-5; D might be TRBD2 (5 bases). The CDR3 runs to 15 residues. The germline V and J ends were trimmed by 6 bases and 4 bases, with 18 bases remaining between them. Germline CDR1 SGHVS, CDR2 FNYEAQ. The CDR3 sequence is CASSSSSATGETQYF. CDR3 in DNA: TGTGCCAGCAGTTCTAGTAGCGCGACGGGAGAGACCCAGTACTTC.

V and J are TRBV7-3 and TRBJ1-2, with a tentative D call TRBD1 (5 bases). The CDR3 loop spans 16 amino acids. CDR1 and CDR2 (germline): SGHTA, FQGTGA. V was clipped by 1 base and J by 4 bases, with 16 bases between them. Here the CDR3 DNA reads TGTGCCAGCAGCTTAAGGGGTGAGGGGCAAGGCTATGGCTACACCTTC. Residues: CASSLRGEGQGYGYTF.

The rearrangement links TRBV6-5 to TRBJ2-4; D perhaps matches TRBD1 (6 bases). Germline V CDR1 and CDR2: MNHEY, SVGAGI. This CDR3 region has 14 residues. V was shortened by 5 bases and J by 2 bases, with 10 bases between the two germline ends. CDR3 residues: CASSLGTSKNIQYF. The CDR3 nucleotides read TGTGCCAGCAGTCTAGGGACATCCAAAAACATTCAGTACTTC.

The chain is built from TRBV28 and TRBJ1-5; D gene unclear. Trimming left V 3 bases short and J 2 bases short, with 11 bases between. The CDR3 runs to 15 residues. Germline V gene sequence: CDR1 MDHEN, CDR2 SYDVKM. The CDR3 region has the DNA TGTGCCAGCAGTTTTTTCAGCGCCGGCAATCAGCCCCAGCATTTT. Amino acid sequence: CASSFFSAGNQPQHF.

DNA of the CDR3: TGTGCCAGCAGCCTCAGAGGAGTCTCTGGAAACACCATATATTTT. This encodes CASSLRGVSGNTIYF. The V call is TRBV27, the J call TRBJ1-3, with no clear D. Looked up from germline, CDR1 is MNHEY and CDR2 is SMNVEV (reference sequence). Trimming shortened V by 6 bases and J by 0 bases, and 12 bases separated the two germline ends. The CDR3 contains 15 residues.

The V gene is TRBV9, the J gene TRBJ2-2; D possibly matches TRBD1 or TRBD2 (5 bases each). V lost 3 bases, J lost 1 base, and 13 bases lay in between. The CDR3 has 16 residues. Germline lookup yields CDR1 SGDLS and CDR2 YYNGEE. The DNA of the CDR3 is TGTGCCAGCAGCGCAGATGGGGGAGTGAACACCGGGGAGCTGTTTTTT. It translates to CASSADGGVNTGELFF. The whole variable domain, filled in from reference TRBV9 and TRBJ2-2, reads DSGVTQTPKHLITATGQRVTLRCSPRSGDLSVYWYQQSLDQGLQFLIQYYNGEERAKGNILERFSAQQFPDLHSELNLSSLELGDSALYFCASSADGGVNTGELFFGEGSRLTVL.

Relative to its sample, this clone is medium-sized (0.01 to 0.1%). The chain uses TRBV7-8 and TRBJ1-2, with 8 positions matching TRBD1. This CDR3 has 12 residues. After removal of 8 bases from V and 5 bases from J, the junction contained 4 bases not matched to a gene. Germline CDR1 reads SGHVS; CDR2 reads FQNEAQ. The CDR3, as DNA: TGTGCCAGCGGGACAGGAGGGTATGGCTACACCTTC. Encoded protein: CASGTGGYGYTF.

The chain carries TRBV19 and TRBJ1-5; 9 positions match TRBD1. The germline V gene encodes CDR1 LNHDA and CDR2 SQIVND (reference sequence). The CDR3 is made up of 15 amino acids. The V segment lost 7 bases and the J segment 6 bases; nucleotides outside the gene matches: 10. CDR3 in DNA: TGTGCCAGTACCTCACAGGGGGCGCATGGTCAGCCCCAGCATTTT. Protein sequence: CASTSQGAHGQPQHF. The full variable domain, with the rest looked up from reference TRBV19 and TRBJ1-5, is DGGITQSPKYLFRKEGQNVTLSCEQNLNHDAMYWYRQDPGQGLRLIYYSQIVNDFQKGDIAEGYSVSREKKESFPLTVTSAQKNPTAFYLCASTSQGAHGQPQHFGDGTRLSIL.

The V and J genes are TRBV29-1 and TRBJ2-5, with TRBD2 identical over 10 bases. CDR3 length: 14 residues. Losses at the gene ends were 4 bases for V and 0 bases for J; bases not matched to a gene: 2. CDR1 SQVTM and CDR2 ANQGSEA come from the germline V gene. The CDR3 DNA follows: TGCAGCGTTGTTCTAGCGGGGGACCAAGAGACCCAGTACTTC. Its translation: CSVVLAGDQETQYF.

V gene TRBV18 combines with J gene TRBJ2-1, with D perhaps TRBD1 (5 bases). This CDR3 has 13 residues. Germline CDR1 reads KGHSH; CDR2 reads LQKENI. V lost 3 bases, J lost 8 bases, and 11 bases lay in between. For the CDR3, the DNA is TGTGCCAGCTCACCCGTCAGGGTGGATGAGCAGTTCTTC. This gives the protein CASSPVRVDEQFF.

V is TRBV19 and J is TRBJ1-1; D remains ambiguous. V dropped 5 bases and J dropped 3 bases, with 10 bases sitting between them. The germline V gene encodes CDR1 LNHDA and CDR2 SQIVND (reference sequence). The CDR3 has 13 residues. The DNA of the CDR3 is TGTGCCAGTAGTTTCCTCCGGTACACTGAAGCTTTCTTT. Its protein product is CASSFLRYTEAFF. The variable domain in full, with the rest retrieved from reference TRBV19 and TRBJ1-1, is DGGITQSPKYLFRKEGQNVTLSCEQNLNHDAMYWYRQDPGQGLRLIYYSQIVNDFQKGDIAEGYSVSREKKESFPLTVTSAQKNPTAFYLCASSFLRYTEAFFGQGTRLTVV.

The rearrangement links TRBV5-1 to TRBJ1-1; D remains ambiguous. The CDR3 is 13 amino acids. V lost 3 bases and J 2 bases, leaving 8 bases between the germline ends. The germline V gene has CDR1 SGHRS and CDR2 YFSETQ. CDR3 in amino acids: CASSSQVNTEAFF. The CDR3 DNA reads TGCGCCAGCAGCTCCCAGGTTAACACTGAAGCTTTCTTT.

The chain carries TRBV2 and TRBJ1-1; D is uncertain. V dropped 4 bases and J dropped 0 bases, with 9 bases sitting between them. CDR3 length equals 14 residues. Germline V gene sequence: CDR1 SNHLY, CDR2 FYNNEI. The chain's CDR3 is CASSVGRLNTEAFF. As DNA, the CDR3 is TGTGCCAGCAGTGTCGGGCGTTTGAACACTGAAGCTTTCTTT.

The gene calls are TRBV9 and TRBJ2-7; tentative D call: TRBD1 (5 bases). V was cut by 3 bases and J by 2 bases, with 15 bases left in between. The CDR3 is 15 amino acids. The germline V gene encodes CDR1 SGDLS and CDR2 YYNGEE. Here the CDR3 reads CASSGGGPNTYEQYF. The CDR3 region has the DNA TGTGCCAGCAGCGGGGGCGGCCCCAACACCTACGAGCAGTACTTC.

In nucleotides, the CDR3 is TGTGCCAGCAGCACATTGATAGGGGTCTCTGGAAACACCATATATTTT. The encoded protein is CASSTLIGVSGNTIYF. This chain connects TRBV21-1 to TRBJ1-3; TRBD1, the D gene given by the table, was not confirmed from the DNA. TRBV21-1 is described as a pseudogene. The length of the CDR3 is 16 residues.

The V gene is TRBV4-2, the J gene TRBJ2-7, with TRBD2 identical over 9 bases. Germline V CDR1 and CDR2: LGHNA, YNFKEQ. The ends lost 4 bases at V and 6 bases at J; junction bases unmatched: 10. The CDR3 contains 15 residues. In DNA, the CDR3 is TGTGCCAGCAGCCTGGCCGGGACTAGCAGCTTCGAGCAGTACTTC. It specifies CASSLAGTSSFEQYF.

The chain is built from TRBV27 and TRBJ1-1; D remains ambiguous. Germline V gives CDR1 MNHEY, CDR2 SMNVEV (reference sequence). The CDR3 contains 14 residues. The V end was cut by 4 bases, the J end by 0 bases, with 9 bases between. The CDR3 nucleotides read TGTGCCAGCAGTTCCCCCCAGATGAACACTGAAGCTTTCTTT. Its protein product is CASSSPQMNTEAFF.

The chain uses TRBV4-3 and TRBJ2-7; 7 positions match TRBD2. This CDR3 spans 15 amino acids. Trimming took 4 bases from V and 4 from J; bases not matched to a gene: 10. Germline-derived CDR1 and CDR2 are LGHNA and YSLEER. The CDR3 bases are TGCGCCAGCAGCCCTCAAGCGGGGCCCCCGTACGAGCAGTACTTC. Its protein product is CASSPQAGPPYEQYF.

Here the CDR3 reads CASSPQGTGNYGYTF. For the CDR3, the DNA is TGTGCCAGCAGCCCACAAGGGACGGGAAACTATGGCTACACCTTC. The V call is TRBV7-8, the J call TRBJ1-2, with D possibly matching TRBD1 (5 bases). Germline CDR1 SGHVS, CDR2 FQNEAQ. Between the trimmed V and J ends, which lost 5 bases and 2 bases, there was a span of 15 bases. CDR3 length: 15 amino acids.

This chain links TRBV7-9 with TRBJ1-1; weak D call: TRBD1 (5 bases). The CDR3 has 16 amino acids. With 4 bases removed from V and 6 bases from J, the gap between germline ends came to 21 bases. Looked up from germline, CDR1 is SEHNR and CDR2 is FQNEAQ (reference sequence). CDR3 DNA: TGTGCCAGCAGCTCCCCATCGGGGGTATATGTCTCTGAAGCTTTCTTT. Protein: CASSSPSGVYVSEAFF.

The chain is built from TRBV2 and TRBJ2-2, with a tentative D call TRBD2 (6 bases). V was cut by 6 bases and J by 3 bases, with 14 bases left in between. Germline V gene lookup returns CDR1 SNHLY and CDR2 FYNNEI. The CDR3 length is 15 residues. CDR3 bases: TGTGCCAGCAGACCACCGGGACTCGACACCGGGGAGCTGTTTTTT. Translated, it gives CASRPPGLDTGELFF.